This T cell receptor beta chain was obtained from a study of a mutant IDH1 vaccine in newly diagnosed glioma. Study-wide context: Averaging roughly 40 years of age, treated patients were approximately 62% male and 37.5% female. Patients arrived already treated with radiotherapy, temozolomide, or both, most having had both.

General study points: Changes in top peripheral clonotypes did not appear linked to pseudoprogression.

Time point: week 47, end of study. Doses consisted of 300 ug of mutant IDH1 20-mer peptide each, paired with topical imiquimod. Patients underwent eight vaccinations, which took place in weeks 1, 3, 5, 7, 11, 15, 19 and 23. Of note for this clone: Its antigen remains unknown.

Using immunoSEQ multiplex PCR, the repertoire was profiled, and TCRdb retains in-frame clones only, with some absent. Of approximately 50,000 clones in the sample, roughly four fifths were seen once. CDR3 size: 18 residues. V dropped 0 bases and J dropped 5; count of bases not matched to a gene: 13. The chain employs TRBV5-3 and TRBJ2-2; TRBD1 aligns across 7 bases. TRBV5-3 is classed as an ORF, of uncertain function. This sequence originates from a woman aged 45-60 years with glioma. The material sequenced was PBMCs, taken from a glioma patient whose treatment included an IDH1 peptide vaccine. CDR3 amino acids: CARSLENPAGGRTGELFF. Here the CDR3 DNA reads TGTGCCAGAAGCTTGGAAAATCCGGCAGGGGGAAGAACCGGGGAGCTGTTTTTT.